Given below is one T cell receptor (beta chain) in context. Using its own MiXCR run on the RT-PCR reads, TCRdb lists one record per CDR3 protein. This sample has hundreds of thousands of distinct CDR3 sequences, with approximately 15% found just once. The sample is drawn from a study of response to subunit inactivated influenza vaccine. The origin of this receptor is a man aged 50-60 years who received an inactivated influenza vaccine. The input for sequencing was PBMCs from blood, taken 11 to 12 days after vaccination.

The CDR3 sequence: CASSVVGTSGFYEQYF. The CDR3 DNA sequence: TGTGCCAGCAGCGTAGTAGGAACTAGCGGGTTCTACGAGCAGTACTTC. V gene TRBV9 combines with J gene TRBJ2-7, with 9 bases aligning to TRBD2. V gave up 0 bases and J gave up 3 bases; unmatched junction bases: 7. The CDR3 extends over 16 amino acids. Germline V gene sequence: CDR1 SGDLS, CDR2 YYNGEE.